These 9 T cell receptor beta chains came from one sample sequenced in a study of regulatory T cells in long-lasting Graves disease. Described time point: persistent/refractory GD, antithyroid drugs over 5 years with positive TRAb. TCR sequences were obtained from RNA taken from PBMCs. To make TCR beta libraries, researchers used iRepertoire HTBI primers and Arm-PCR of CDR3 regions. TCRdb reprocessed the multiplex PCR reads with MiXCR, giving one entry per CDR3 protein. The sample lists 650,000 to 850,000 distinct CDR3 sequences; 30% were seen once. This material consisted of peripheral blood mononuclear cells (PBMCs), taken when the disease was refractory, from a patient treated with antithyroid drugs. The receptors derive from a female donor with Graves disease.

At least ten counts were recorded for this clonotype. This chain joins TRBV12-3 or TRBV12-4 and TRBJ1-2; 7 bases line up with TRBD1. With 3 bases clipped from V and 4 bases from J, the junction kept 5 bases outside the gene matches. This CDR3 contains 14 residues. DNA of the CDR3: TGTGCCAGCAGTTTTAGGACAGGCTTCTATGGCTACACCTTC. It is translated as CASSFRTGFYGYTF.

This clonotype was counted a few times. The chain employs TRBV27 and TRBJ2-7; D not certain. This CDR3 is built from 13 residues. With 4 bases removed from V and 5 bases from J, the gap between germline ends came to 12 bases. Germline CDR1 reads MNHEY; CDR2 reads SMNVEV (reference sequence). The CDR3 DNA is TGTGCCAGCAGTTCAACCATGGCCAACGAGCAGTACTTC. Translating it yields CASSSTMANEQYF.

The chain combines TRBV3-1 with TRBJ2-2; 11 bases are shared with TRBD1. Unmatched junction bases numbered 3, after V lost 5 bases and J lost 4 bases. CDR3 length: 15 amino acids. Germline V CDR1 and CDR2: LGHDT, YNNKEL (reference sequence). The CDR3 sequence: CASSTGTGGTGELFF. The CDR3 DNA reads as TGTGCCAGCAGCACCGGGACAGGGGGCACCGGGGAGCTGTTTTTT.

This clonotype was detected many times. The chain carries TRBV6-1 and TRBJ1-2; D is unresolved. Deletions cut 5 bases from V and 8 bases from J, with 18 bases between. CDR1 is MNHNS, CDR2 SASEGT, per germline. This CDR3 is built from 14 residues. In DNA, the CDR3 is TGTGCCAGCAGTCGCCTCGGGGTATCAAGGGGCTACACCTTC. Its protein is CASSRLGVSRGYTF.

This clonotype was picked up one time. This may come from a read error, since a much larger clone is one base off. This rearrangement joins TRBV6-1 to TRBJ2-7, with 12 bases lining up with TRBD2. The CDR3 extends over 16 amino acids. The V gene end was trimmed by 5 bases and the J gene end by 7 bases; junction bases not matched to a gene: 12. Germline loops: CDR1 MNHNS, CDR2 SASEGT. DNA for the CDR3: TGTGCCAGCAGTCCCCCCCTAGCGGGAGGGCCCCGGGAGCAGTACTTC. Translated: CASSPPLAGGPREQYF.

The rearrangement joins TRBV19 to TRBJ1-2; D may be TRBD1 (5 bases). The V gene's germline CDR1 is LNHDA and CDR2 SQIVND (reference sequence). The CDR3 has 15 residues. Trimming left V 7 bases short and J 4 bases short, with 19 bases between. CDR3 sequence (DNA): TGTGCCAGTACTGAATACAAGGGGCTCGTCTATGGCTACACCTTC. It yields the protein CASTEYKGLVYGYTF.

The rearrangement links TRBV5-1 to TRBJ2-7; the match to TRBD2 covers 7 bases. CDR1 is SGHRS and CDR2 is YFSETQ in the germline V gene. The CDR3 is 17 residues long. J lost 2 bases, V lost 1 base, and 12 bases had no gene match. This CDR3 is CASSLLSGGSGPYEQYF. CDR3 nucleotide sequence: TGCGCCAGCAGCTTGCTATCGGGGGGAAGTGGTCCCTACGAGCAGTACTTC.

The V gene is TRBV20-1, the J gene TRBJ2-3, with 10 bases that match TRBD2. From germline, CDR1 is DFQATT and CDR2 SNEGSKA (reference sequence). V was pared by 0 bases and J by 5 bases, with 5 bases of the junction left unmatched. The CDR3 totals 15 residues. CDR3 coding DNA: TGCAGTGCTAGAGATCGTCAGCGGGAGGGAGATACGCAGTATTTT. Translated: CSARDRQREGDTQYF.

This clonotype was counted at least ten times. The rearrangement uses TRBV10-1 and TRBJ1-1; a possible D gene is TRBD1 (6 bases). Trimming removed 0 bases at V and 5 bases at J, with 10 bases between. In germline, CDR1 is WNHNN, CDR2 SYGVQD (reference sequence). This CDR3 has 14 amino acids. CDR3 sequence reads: CASSESPGETEAFF. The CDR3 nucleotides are TGCGCCAGCAGTGAGTCGCCAGGGGAAACTGAAGCTTTCTTT.